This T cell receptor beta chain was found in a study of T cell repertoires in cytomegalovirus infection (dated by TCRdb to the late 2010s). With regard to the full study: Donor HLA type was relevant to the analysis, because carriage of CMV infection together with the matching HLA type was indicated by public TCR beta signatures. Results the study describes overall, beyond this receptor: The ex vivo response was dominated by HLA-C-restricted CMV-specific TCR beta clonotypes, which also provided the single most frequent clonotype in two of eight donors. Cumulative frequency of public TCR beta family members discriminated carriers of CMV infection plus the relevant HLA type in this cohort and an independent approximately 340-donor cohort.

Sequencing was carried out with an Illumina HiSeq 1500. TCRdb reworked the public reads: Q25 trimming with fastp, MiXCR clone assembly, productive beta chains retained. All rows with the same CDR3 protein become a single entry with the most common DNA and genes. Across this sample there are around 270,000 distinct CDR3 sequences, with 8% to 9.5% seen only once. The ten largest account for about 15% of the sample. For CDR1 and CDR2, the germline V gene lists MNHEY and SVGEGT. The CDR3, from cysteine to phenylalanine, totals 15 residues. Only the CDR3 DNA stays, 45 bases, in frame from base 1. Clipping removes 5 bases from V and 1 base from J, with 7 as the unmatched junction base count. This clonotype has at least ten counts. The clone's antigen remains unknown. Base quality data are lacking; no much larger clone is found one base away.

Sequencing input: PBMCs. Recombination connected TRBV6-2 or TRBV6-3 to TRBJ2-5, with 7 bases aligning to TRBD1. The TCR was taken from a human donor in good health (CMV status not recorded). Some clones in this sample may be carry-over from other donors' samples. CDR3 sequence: CASSKLGTVQETQYF. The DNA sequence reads TGTGCCAGCAGTAAGCTTGGGACAGTCCAAGAGACCCAGTACTTC.